The 8 T cell receptor beta chains below all came from one sample that was sequenced in a study of T-cell reconstitution after alpha-beta-depleted transplantation in children. TCRbeta library construction was performed incorporating unique molecular identifiers. TCRdb recomputed calls from the PCR reads with MiXCR, one row per CDR3 protein. This table has 480,000 or so distinct CDR3 sequences, 10% to 13% appearing once. This specimen consisted of PBMCs, obtained before TCRalphabeta/CD19-depleted stem cell transplant. These receptors were collected from a child under 10 years old with inherited bone marrow failure, due to receive a stem cell transplant.

This clonotype was counted at least ten times. The chain joins TRBV4-3 to TRBJ2-3, with TRBD2 matching over 12 bases. Trimming cost V 4 bases and J 1 base; bases outside gene matches: 6. Germline CDR1 and CDR2: LGHNA and YSLEER. The CDR3 is 17 residues long. The CDR3 nucleotides are TGCGCCAGCAGCCCGAGGACTAGCGGGAAGGGCACAGATACGCAGTATTTT. The encoded protein is CASSPRTSGKGTDTQYF.

This clonotype was detected ten times or more. The chain uses TRBV5-6 and TRBJ2-5; 13 bases agree with TRBD2. This CDR3 is 20 amino acids long. The V segment lost 0 bases and the J segment 2 bases; nucleotides outside the gene matches: 13. The germline V gene has CDR1 SGHDT and CDR2 YYEEEE. This chain's CDR3 is CASSLVGTSGMKPLQETQYF. The CDR3, as DNA: TGTGCCAGCAGCTTGGTCGGGACTAGCGGGATGAAGCCTTTGCAAGAGACCCAGTACTTC. Drawing the rest from reference TRBV5-6 and TRBJ2-5, the complete variable domain is DAGVTQSPTHLIKTRGQQVTLRCSPKSGHDTVSWYQQALGQGPQFIFQYYEEEERQRGNFPDRFSGHQFPNYSSELNVNALLLGDSALYLCASSLVGTSGMKPLQETQYFGPGTRLLVL.

This clonotype occurred many times. V usage is TRBV5-1 and J usage is TRBJ2-2; possible D gene TRBD1, 6 bases. CDR1 is SGHRS, CDR2 YFSETQ, per germline. The CDR3 length is 15 residues. V was trimmed by 6 bases and J by 1 base, leaving 13 bases between them. CDR3 sequence reads: CASTGQTLNTGELFF. In DNA form, the CDR3 reads TGCGCCAGCACCGGACAGACCCTGAACACCGGGGAGCTGTTTTTT. The full variable domain, completed using reference TRBV5-1 and TRBJ2-2, is KAGVTQTPRYLIKTRGQQVTLSCSPISGHRSVSWYQQTPGQGLQFLFEYFSETQRNKGNFPGRFSGRQFSNSRSEMNVSTLELGDSALYLCASTGQTLNTGELFFGEGSRLTVL.

This clonotype was counted ten times or more. The chain links TRBV5-5 to TRBJ2-5; TRBD2 might be the D (6 bases). The germline V gene encodes CDR1 SGHKS and CDR2 YYEKEE (reference sequence). The CDR3 has 13 amino acids. The V end lost 4 bases, the J end lost 8 bases, and 15 bases lay between the germline ends. This CDR3 is CASSRAGGQTQYF. The CDR3 DNA reads as TGTGCCAGCAGCCGAGCGGGCGGGCAAACCCAGTACTTC.

This clonotype has ten or more counts. The gene calls are TRBV6-5 and TRBJ1-5; D is uncertain. Trimming removed 5 bases from V and 4 bases from J, with 15 bases in between. Germline CDR1 MNHEY, CDR2 SVGAGI. The CDR3 spans 15 residues. The CDR3 loop is CASSLLFGQNQPQHF. The CDR3 bases are TGTGCCAGCAGTCTCCTGTTCGGGCAGAATCAGCCCCAGCATTTT.

This clonotype occurred many times. The chain links TRBV20-1 to TRBJ2-5; 8 bases are shared with TRBD2. The V gene end was trimmed by 6 bases and the J gene end by 0 bases; junction bases not matched to a gene: 12. The CDR3 length is 16 residues. Germline V gives CDR1 DFQATT, CDR2 SNEGSKA (reference sequence). CDR3 in DNA: TGCAGTGCGGCGGCAGGACTAGCCGGTTACCAAGAGACCCAGTACTTC. Residues: CSAAAGLAGYQETQYF.

This clonotype was counted at least ten times. The chain's CDR3 is CSVDRFYGYTF. The CDR3 DNA reads TGCAGCGTTGATCGGTTCTATGGCTACACCTTC. The rearrangement links TRBV29-1 to TRBJ1-2; D uncertain. CDR3 length: 11 residues. Trimming took off 3 bases at V and 4 bases at J, with 6 bases between the two ends. CDR1 and CDR2 from the germline V gene are SQVTM and ANQGSEA.

The chain carries TRBV30 and TRBJ2-5, with TRBD2 identical over 7 bases. The germline CDR1 and CDR2 sequences are GTSNPN and SVGIG (reference sequence). This CDR3 comprises 19 residues. The J segment lost 1 base and the V segment lost 0 bases, leaving 17 bases of the junction unmatched. CDR3: CAWSVLADLGGRVQETQYF. The CDR3, as DNA: TGTGCCTGGAGTGTACTCGCCGATCTCGGGGGGAGGGTCCAAGAGACCCAGTACTTC.